Below are 12 T cell receptor beta chains sequenced from a single sample in a study of T cells in Graves' hyperthyroidism and ophthalmopathy. Amplified TCR beta CDR3 regions derived from RNA transcripts. The primer set for the first-round RT-PCR of the TCR CDR3 was HTBI. TCRdb recomputed calls from the multiplex PCR reads with MiXCR, one row per CDR3 protein. The data contain under 350,000 distinct CDR3 sequences, 15% to 20% of them singletons. The sample comprised blood. These receptors were taken from a woman in her forties or fifties with Graves' hyperthyroidism.

This clonotype was detected many times. The chain has TRBV6-2 or TRBV6-3 and TRBJ2-1; 9 bases are a match to TRBD1. Germline CDR1 and CDR2: MNHEY and SVGEGT. J was trimmed by 0 bases and V by 6 bases; bases with no gene match: 6. The CDR3 has 16 residues. CDR3 coding DNA: TGTGCCAGCAGGGACAGGGGTTCCCTCTCCTACAATGAGCAGTTCTTC. Translating gives CASRDRGSLSYNEQFF.

The V gene is TRBV7-2, the J gene TRBJ2-6; 8 nucleotides line up with TRBD1. This CDR3 contains 15 residues. The junction had 4 bases not matched to a gene; V was cut back by 5 bases and J by 4 bases. Germline V gives CDR1 SGHTA, CDR2 FQGNSA. Written as DNA, the CDR3 is TGTGCCAGCAGCACGCAGGGGGCGGGGGCCAACGTCCTGACTTTC. This codes for CASSTQGAGANVLTF.

In this sample, this clonotype turned up many times. The rearrangement links TRBV2 to TRBJ1-2; the D gene is possibly TRBD1 (5 bases). This CDR3 is built from 13 residues. CDR1 is SNHLY and CDR2 is FYNNEI in the germline V gene. V lost 3 bases to trimming and J lost 8 bases, with 13 bases between them. As DNA, the CDR3 is TGTGCCAGCAGTGAGACGGAGGGGCACGGCTACACCTTC. Translating gives CASSETEGHGYTF.

In this sample, this clonotype turned up many times. The chain has TRBV5-1 and TRBJ2-7; 13 positions agree with TRBD2. Germline V CDR1 and CDR2: SGHRS, YFSETQ. The V and J ends lost 0 bases and 2 bases, in that order; junction bases with no gene match: 5. This CDR3 has 17 amino acids. CDR3 residues: CASSLAWTSGSTYEQYF. CDR3 nucleotides: TGCGCCAGCAGCTTGGCCTGGACTAGCGGGAGCACCTACGAGCAGTACTTC.

This clonotype was counted ten times or more. The V and J genes are TRBV27 and TRBJ1-1; unclear D gene. Trimming left V 5 bases short and J 1 base short, with 2 bases between. The CDR3 is 11 residues long. Germline loops: CDR1 MNHEY, CDR2 SMNVEV (reference sequence). Here the CDR3 reads CASSKNTEAFF. The CDR3 DNA is TGTGCCAGCAGTAAGAACACTGAAGCTTTCTTT.

V and J are TRBV2 and TRBJ1-5, with D maybe TRBD1 (6 bases). The CDR3 runs 13 residues. In germline, CDR1 is SNHLY, CDR2 FYNNEI. V was trimmed by 7 bases and J by 0 bases, leaving 7 bases between them. The CDR3 sequence is CASKGGSNQPQHF. The CDR3 DNA sequence: TGTGCCAGCAAAGGGGGTAGCAATCAGCCCCAGCATTTT.

This clonotype appeared once. The chain recombines TRBV18 with TRBJ2-4; the match to TRBD2 covers 7 bases. V shed 6 bases and J 2 bases; nucleotides not matched to a gene: 7. The CDR3 runs 15 residues. Germline V lookup: CDR1 KGHSH, CDR2 LQKENI. The CDR3 region has the DNA TGTGCCAGCTCTGGAACTAGCGCGACCAAAAACATTCAGTACTTC. Translating it yields CASSGTSATKNIQYF.

This clonotype has a handful of counts. The chain combines TRBV5-6 with TRBJ2-1, with 7 bases that match TRBD2. Germline CDR1 reads SGHDT; CDR2 reads YYEEEE. The CDR3 spans 16 residues. The V segment lost 2 bases and the J segment 3 bases; nucleotides outside the gene matches: 8. The CDR3 spells CASSFGGREFYNEQFF. The CDR3 DNA reads TGTGCCAGCAGCTTCGGTGGGCGGGAGTTCTACAATGAGCAGTTCTTC.

The rearrangement links TRBV7-9 to TRBJ1-3; TRBD1 matches 9 bases. The CDR3 is 18 residues long. After removal of 4 bases from V and 0 bases from J, the junction contained 10 bases not matched to a gene. CDR1 is SEHNR and CDR2 is FQNEAQ in the germline V gene (reference sequence). In DNA, the CDR3 is TGTGCCAGCAGCTCCGCCGGGACAGGGCCCCTCTCTGGAAACACCATATATTTT. Residues: CASSSAGTGPLSGNTIYF.

There are many counts of this clonotype. The chain combines TRBV6-1 with TRBJ2-2; D possibly corresponds to TRBD2 (6 bases). CDR1 MNHNS and CDR2 SASEGT come from the germline V gene. The CDR3 has 14 residues. Deletions cut 1 base from V and 3 bases from J, with 6 bases between. The CDR3 spells CASSEGDYTGELFF. The CDR3 DNA reads TGTGCCAGCAGTGAAGGGGACTACACCGGGGAGCTGTTTTTT.

At least ten counts were recorded for this clonotype. The chain uses TRBV5-1 and TRBJ1-1; D might be TRBD1 (5 bases). The V end lost 0 bases, the J end lost 4 bases, and 13 bases lay between the germline ends. The CDR3 totals 15 residues. In germline, CDR1 is SGHRS, CDR2 YFSETQ. In nucleotides, the CDR3 is TGCGCCAGCAGCTTGGAAGGCAGGGAGAGCACTGAAGCTTTCTTT. It yields the protein CASSLEGRESTEAFF.

In this sample, this clonotype turned up a few times. Written as DNA, the CDR3 is TGTGCCACCTCAGGGACAGGTGATTTTAACACTGAAGCTTTCTTT. This translates into CATSGTGDFNTEAFF. This chain uses TRBV10-3 with TRBJ1-1, with TRBD1 matching over 8 bases. Germline CDR1 ENHRY, CDR2 SYGVKD. The CDR3 has 15 amino acids. V gave up 10 bases and J gave up 2 bases; unmatched junction bases: 12.